Below, 20 T cell receptor beta chains from the same sample are listed, as sequenced in a study of T cells in Graves' hyperthyroidism and ophthalmopathy. What was amplified from RNA transcripts were TCR beta CDR3 regions. In the first-round RT-PCR of the TCR CDR3, the HTBI primer set was used. Each CDR3 protein gets one entry after TCRdb re-called the multiplex PCR reads with MiXCR. The sample consists of under 400,000 distinct CDR3 sequences, 21% of them appearing once. Sequenced: blood. Receptors were obtained from a woman aged 45 to 65 with Graves' hyperthyroidism.

This clonotype was recorded many times. V and J are TRBV2 and TRBJ2-2, with D hard to call. Trimming removed 6 bases from V and 6 bases from J, with 17 bases in between. The CDR3 totals 15 residues. Germline CDR1 is SNHLY and CDR2 is FYNNEI. This CDR3 is CASSKSRPAAGELFF. The CDR3 DNA reads as TGTGCCAGCAGCAAATCCCGACCAGCCGCCGGGGAGCTGTTTTTT.

The chain has TRBV6-1 and TRBJ1-5; no definite D call. Germline-derived CDR1 and CDR2 are MNHNS and SASEGT. V was clipped by 7 bases and J by 4 bases, with 14 bases between them. The CDR3 covers 14 residues. For the CDR3, the DNA is TGTGCCAGCAAGCCGGACGGGCTTAATCAGCCCCAGCATTTT. Amino acid sequence: CASKPDGLNQPQHF.

Remarks on this clonotype: This may be a read error: a much more frequent sequence differs by one nucleotide. J is TRBJ2-7 and V is TRBV7-2; tentatively, D is TRBD1 or TRBD2 (5 bases each). The CDR3 totals 16 residues. Per germline, CDR1 SGHTA and CDR2 FQGNSA. As DNA, the CDR3 is TGTGCCGGCAGCACCCAGGGAGCGAAGGTCTCCTACGAGCAGTACTTC. Its protein product is CAGSTQGAKVSYEQYF.

The sample holds many counts of this clonotype. This chain uses TRBV20-1 with TRBJ2-2; TRBD2 matches 7 bases. Losses at the gene ends were 0 bases for V and 2 bases for J; bases not matched to a gene: 3. The germline V gene encodes CDR1 DFQATT and CDR2 SNEGSKA (reference sequence). CDR3 length: 15 amino acids. In DNA, the CDR3 is TGCAGTGCTAGAGATAGGGGACTAAACACCGGGGAGCTGTTTTTT. It specifies CSARDRGLNTGELFF.

This clonotype has a count of ten or more. The rearrangement uses TRBV20-1 and TRBJ2-5; D ambiguous. This CDR3 comprises 11 residues. Trimming shortened V by 3 bases and J by 11 bases, and 13 bases separated the two germline ends. Germline assignment: CDR1 DFQATT and CDR2 SNEGSKA (reference sequence). The CDR3: CSASPDLYQYF. Written as DNA, the CDR3 is TGCAGTGCTAGCCCGGATCTGTATCAGTACTTC.

At least ten counts were recorded for this clonotype. V usage is TRBV28 and J usage is TRBJ2-7, with D perhaps matching TRBD1 (6 bases). There are 16 residues in the CDR3. Trimming took off 5 bases at V and 6 bases at J, with 23 bases between the two ends. Germline V lookup: CDR1 MDHEN, CDR2 SYDVKM. This chain's CDR3 is CASSITFWGLVSEQYF. The CDR3, as DNA: TGTGCCAGCAGTATAACTTTTTGGGGGCTGGTAAGCGAGCAGTACTTC.

This clonotype has a count of ten or more. The V and J genes are TRBV27 and TRBJ2-7; 7 bases are a match to TRBD2. CDR1 and CDR2 (germline): MNHEY, SMNVEV (reference sequence). Trimming at V came to 7 bases and at J to 2 bases, leaving 11 bases not matched to a gene. The CDR3 contains 15 residues. The CDR3: CASNSLLGLTYEQYF. In nucleotides, the CDR3 is TGTGCCAGCAATTCTCTGTTGGGACTAACCTACGAGCAGTACTTC.

The V gene is TRBV6-2 or TRBV6-3, the J gene TRBJ1-2, with D hard to call. The ends were cut back, 5 bases at V and 2 bases at J, with 12 bases in the middle. Germline V lookup: CDR1 MNHEY, CDR2 SVGEGT. The CDR3 loop spans 14 amino acids. The CDR3 nucleotides are TGTGCCAGCAGTGACGTCGGTGCCAACTATGGCTACACCTTC. It is translated as CASSDVGANYGYTF.

The chain links TRBV28 to TRBJ2-5; either TRBD1 or TRBD2 may fit D (5 bases each). The CDR3 is 14 residues long. The germline gives CDR1 MDHEN, CDR2 SYDVKM. With 6 bases removed from V and 5 bases from J, the gap between germline ends came to 16 bases. This CDR3 is CASRFLGVGETQYF. CDR3 DNA sequence: TGTGCCAGCAGGTTCCTGGGGGTCGGTGAGACCCAGTACTTC.

Ten or more counts support this clonotype. The chain is built from TRBV5-1 and TRBJ1-4, with D perhaps matching TRBD1 (5 bases). V was shortened by 1 base and J by 3 bases, with 10 bases between the two germline ends. This CDR3 contains 15 residues. Per germline, CDR1 SGHRS and CDR2 YFSETQ. The CDR3 protein is CASSLSGAPNEKLFF. As DNA, the CDR3 is TGCGCCAGCAGCTTGTCCGGGGCACCTAATGAAAAACTGTTTTTT.

This clonotype has at least ten counts. The rearrangement uses TRBV7-9 and TRBJ1-1; tentative D call: TRBD1 (5 bases). Germline loops: CDR1 SEHNR, CDR2 FQNEAQ (reference sequence). The length of the CDR3 is 14 residues. V shed 3 bases and J shed 2 bases, with 10 bases lying between them. This CDR3 is CASSFSRENTEAFF. CDR3 DNA sequence: TGTGCCAGCAGCTTCAGCAGGGAAAACACTGAAGCTTTCTTT.

Many counts were recorded for this clonotype. This rearrangement joins TRBV24-1 to TRBJ2-3; perhaps TRBD1 as D (6 bases). CDR1 is KGHDR, CDR2 SFDVKD, per germline. The CDR3 has 15 amino acids. Deletions cut 4 bases from V and 5 bases from J, with 15 bases between. CDR3 bases: TGTGCCACCAGTGACCCTACAGGGTCCAAAGATACGCAGTATTTT. Amino acids: CATSDPTGSKDTQYF.

This clonotype occurred many times. The chain is built from TRBV19 and TRBJ1-5; D may be TRBD1 (5 bases). CDR3 length equals 16 residues. CDR1 and CDR2 (germline): LNHDA, SQIVND (reference sequence). Trimming shortened V by 3 bases and J by 4 bases, and 16 bases separated the two germline ends. CDR3 amino acids: CASSIGQGRGNQPQHF. In DNA, the CDR3 is TGTGCCAGTAGTATCGGGCAGGGTAGAGGGAATCAGCCCCAGCATTTT.

V and J are TRBV27 and TRBJ2-7; 8 nucleotides align to TRBD1. The CDR3 runs to 16 residues. V trimming: 6 bases; J trimming: 2 bases; junction bases outside the gene matches: 12. Germline CDR1 is MNHEY and CDR2 is SMNVEV (reference sequence). The CDR3 region has the DNA TGTGCCAGCAGCCGGAGGACAGGGACGTTAACCTACGAGCAGTACTTC. Amino acids: CASSRRTGTLTYEQYF.

This clonotype came up many times. The rearrangement uses TRBV20-1 and TRBJ1-2, with 10 bases identical to TRBD1. The V segment lost 3 bases and the J segment 2 bases; nucleotides outside the gene matches: 9. There are 16 residues in the CDR3. Germline V gene data show CDR1 as DFQATT and CDR2 as SNEGSKA (reference sequence). CDR3 loop: CSARSFRDRGNYGYTF. The CDR3, as DNA: TGCAGTGCTAGGTCATTCCGGGACAGGGGCAACTATGGCTACACCTTC.

This clonotype was picked up many times. This sequence joins TRBV7-9 and TRBJ2-5; TRBD1 is a possible D gene (5 bases). Germline V lookup: CDR1 SEHNR, CDR2 FQNEAQ (reference sequence). The CDR3 covers 15 residues. The V gene lost 3 bases and the J gene lost 1 base, with 12 bases spanning the gap. DNA for the CDR3: TGTGCCAGCAGCTTTGGTGACAGCCGCCAAGAGACCCAGTACTTC. It encodes CASSFGDSRQETQYF.

This rearrangement joins TRBV2 to TRBJ1-1, with a weak D call TRBD1 (5 bases). The length of the CDR3 is 13 residues. V was cut by 10 bases and J by 0 bases, with 12 bases left in between. Germline V CDR1 and CDR2: SNHLY, FYNNEI. The CDR3 sequence: CAIQQDLNTEAFF. For the CDR3, the DNA is TGTGCCATACAACAGGACTTGAACACTGAAGCTTTCTTT.

This clonotype was counted many times. This sequence joins TRBV5-1 and TRBJ1-5; TRBD1 might be the D (5 bases). Germline V gene data show CDR1 as SGHRS and CDR2 as YFSETQ. V lost 3 bases, J lost 0 bases, and 10 bases lay in between. This CDR3 has 15 amino acids. For the CDR3, the DNA is TGCGCCAGCAGCTGGGACGGAGATAGCAATCAGCCCCAGCATTTT. It specifies CASSWDGDSNQPQHF.

With respect to this clonotype: This CDR3 fails to terminate in the conserved phenylalanine or tryptophan, so it likely reflects a read error. The chain couples TRBV2 to TRBJ2-7; 10 nucleotides agree with TRBD2. The CDR3 extends over 19 amino acids. In germline, CDR1 is SNHLY, CDR2 FYNNEI. J gave up 0 bases and V 4 bases, and 15 bases lay outside the gene matches. For the CDR3, the DNA is TGTGCCAGCAGTGTAACCCCCAGAGGACTAGCGGAAAACTCCTACGAGCAGTACTCC. Residues: CASSVTPRGLAENSYEQYS.

In this sample, this clonotype turned up a few times. The CDR3 sequence: CASSNPSSGQGAAQYF. CDR3 nucleotide sequence: TGCGCCAGCAGCAATCCATCATCAGGACAGGGGGCAGCCCAGTACTTC. The J gene is TRBJ2-5, the V gene TRBV5-1; TRBD1 agrees at 11 bases. The CDR3 runs to 16 residues. Germline loops: CDR1 SGHRS, CDR2 YFSETQ. The ends lost 4 bases at V and 9 bases at J; junction bases unmatched: 14.